Sequencing of this TCR beta chain was carried out in a study of blood T cell repertoires in COVID-19. Overall study: The United States, Italy and Spain supplied acute and convalescent COVID-19 samples. T cells, B-cell-depleted T cells, or PBMCs provided the cDNA or gDNA that served as material.

The CDR3 is made up of 16 amino acids. Germline assignment: CDR1 SGHVS and CDR2 FQNEAQ. Trimming shortened V by 3 bases and J by 3 bases, and 16 bases separated the two germline ends. Per the original data handling: Reference gene primer amplification in the assay estimated nucleated cell counts. Only in-frame clones appear in the TCRdb table, and some are missing; sequencing was by immunoSEQ multiplex PCR. That table is the source of V, J and clone size, and D and trimming were worked out from the DNA. The table shows around 72,000 clones, with approximately 88% occurring only once. Sample: peripheral blood. This receptor was obtained from a man in his fifties or sixties with acute or convalescent COVID-19. The chain joins TRBV7-8 to TRBJ2-3, with TRBD1 as a possible D gene (6 bases). The CDR3 bases are TGTGCCAGCAGCTTCCCTTCTGGGGGCGGAACAGATACGCAGTATTTT. Protein product: CASSFPSGGGTDTQYF.